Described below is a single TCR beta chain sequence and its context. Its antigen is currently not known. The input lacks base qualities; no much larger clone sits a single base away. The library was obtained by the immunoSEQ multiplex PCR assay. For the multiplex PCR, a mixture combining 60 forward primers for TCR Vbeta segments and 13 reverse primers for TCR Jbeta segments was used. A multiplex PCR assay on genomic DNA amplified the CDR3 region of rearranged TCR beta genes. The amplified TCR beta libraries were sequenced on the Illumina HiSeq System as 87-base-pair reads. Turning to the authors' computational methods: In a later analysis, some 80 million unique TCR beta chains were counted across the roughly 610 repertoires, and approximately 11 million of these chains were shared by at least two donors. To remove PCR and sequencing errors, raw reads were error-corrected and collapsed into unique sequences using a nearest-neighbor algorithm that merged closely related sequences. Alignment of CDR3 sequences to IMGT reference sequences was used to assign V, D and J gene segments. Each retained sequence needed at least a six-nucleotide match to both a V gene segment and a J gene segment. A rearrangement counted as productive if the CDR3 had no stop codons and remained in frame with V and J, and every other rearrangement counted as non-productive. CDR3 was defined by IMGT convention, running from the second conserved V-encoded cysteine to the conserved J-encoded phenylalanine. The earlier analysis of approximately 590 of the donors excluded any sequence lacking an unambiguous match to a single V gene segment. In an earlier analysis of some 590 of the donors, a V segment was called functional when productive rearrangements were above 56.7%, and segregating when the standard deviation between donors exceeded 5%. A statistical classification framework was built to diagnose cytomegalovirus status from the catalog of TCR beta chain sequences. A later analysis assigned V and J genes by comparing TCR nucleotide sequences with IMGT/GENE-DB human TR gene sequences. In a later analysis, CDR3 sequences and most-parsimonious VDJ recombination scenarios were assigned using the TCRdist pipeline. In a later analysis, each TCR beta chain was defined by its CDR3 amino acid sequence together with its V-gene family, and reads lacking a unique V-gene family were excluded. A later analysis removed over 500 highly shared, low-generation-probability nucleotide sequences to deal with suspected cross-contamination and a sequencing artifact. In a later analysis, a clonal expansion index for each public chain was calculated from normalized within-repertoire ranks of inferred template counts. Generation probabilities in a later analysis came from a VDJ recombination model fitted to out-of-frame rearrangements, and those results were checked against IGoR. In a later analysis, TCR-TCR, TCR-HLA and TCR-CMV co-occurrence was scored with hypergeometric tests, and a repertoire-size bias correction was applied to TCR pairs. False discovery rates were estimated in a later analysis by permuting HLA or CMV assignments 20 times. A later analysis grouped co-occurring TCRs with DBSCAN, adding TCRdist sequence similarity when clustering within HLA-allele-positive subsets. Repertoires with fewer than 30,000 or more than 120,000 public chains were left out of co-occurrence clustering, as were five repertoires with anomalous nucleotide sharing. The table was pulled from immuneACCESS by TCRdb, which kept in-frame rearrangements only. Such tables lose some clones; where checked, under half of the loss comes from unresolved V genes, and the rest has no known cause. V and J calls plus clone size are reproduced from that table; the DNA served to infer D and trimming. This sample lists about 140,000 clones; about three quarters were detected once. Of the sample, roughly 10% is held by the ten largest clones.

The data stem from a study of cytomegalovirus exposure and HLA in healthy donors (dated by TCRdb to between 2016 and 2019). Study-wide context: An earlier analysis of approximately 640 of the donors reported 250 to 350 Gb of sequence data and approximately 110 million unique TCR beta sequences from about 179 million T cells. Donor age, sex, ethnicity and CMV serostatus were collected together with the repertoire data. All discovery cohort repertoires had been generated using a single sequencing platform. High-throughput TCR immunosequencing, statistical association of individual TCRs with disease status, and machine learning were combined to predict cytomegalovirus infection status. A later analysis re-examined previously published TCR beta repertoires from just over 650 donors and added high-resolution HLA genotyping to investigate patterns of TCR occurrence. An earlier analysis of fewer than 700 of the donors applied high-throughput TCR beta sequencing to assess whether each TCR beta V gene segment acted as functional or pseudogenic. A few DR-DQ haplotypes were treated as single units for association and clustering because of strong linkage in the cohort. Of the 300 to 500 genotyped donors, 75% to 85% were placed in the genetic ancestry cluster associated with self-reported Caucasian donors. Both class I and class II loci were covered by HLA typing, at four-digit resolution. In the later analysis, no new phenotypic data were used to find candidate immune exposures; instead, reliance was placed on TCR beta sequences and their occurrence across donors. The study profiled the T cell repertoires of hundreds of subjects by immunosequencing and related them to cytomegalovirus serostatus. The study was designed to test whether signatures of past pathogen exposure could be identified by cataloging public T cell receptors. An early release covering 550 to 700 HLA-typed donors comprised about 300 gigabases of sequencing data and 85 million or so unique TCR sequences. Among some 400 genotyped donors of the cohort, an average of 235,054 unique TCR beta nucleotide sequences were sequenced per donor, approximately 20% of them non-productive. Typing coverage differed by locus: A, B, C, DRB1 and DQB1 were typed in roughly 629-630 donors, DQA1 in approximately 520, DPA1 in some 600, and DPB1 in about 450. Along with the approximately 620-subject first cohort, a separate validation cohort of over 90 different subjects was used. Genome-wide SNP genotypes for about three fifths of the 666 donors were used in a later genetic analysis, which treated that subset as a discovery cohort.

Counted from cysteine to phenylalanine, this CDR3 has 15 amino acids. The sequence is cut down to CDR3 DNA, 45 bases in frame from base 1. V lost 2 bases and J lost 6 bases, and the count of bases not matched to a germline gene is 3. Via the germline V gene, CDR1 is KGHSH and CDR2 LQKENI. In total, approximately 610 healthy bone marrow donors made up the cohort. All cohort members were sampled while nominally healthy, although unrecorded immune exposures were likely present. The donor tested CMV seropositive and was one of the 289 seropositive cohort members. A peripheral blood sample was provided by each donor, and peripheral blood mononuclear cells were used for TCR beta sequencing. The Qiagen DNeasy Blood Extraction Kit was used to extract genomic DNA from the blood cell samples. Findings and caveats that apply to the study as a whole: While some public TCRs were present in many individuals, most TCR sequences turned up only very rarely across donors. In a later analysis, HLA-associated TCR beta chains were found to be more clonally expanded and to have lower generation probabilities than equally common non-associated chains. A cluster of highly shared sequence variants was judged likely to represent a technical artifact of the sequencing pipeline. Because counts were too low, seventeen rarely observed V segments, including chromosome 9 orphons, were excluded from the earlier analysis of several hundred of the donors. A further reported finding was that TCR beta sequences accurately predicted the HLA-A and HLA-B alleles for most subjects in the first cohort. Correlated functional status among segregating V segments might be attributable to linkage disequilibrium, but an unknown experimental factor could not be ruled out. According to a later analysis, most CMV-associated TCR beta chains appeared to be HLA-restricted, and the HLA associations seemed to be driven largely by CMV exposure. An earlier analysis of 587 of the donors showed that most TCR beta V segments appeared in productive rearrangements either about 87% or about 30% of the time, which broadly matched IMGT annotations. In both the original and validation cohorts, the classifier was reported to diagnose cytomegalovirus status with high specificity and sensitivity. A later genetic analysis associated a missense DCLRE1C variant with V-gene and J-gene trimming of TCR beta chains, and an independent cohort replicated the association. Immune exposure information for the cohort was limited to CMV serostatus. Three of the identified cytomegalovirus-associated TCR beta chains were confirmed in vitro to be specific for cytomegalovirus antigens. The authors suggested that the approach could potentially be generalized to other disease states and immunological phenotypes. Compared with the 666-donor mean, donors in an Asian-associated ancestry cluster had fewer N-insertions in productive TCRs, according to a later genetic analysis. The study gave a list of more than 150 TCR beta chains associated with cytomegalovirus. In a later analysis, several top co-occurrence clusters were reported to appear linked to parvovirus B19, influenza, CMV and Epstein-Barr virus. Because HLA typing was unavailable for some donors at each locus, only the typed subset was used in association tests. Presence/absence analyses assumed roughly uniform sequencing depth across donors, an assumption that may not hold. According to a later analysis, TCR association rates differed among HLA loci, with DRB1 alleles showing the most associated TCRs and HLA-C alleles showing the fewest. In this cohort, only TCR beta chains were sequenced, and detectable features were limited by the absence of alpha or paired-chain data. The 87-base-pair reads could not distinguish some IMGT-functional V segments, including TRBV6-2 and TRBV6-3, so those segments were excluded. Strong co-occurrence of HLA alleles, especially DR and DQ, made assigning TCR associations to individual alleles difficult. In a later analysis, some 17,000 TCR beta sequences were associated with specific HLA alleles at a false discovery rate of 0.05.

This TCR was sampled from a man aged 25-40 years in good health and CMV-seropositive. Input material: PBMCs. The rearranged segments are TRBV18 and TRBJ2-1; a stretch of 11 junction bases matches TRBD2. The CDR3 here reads CASSPGTSGGNEQFF. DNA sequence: TGTGCCAGCTCACCAGGGACTAGCGGTGGCAATGAGCAGTTCTTC.